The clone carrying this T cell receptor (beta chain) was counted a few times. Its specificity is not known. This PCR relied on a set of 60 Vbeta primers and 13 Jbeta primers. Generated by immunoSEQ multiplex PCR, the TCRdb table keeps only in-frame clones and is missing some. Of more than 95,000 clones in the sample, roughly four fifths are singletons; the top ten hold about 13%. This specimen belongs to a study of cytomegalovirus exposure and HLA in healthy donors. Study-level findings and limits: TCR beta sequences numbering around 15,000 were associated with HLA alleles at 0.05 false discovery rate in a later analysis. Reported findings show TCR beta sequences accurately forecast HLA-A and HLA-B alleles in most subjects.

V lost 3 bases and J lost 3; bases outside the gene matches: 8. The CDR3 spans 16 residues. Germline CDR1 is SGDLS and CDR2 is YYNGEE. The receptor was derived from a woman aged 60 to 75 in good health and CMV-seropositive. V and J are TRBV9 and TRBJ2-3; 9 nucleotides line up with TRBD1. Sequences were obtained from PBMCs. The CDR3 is CASSEFGQGLTDTQYF. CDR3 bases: TGTGCCAGCAGCGAGTTCGGACAGGGGTTAACAGATACGCAGTATTTT.